Reported below is one TCR beta chain. What it binds is not known. The data were taken from a study of beta chain features in type 1 diabetes. About the research overall: Similarity in age, gender and cell yields was seen between patients and healthy donors. General study results and limits: PCR might favor shorter templates, but any such skew would affect patients and controls equally.

Based on CD45RO/CCR7/CD25/CD127/CD95/CD27, CD4+ regulatory, stem cell-like memory, naive and central memory cells were sorted. Sequencing targeted expressed TCRB transcripts, as all isolated RNA had been reverse transcribed. Measured with immunoSEQ multiplex PCR; TCRdb has only the in-frame clones, and not every one. Counted here are more than 300,000 clones, around 7.6% occurring once; the ten biggest clones make up more than 0.4%. V lost 4 bases and J lost 3, with 16 bases in between. Germline CDR1 and CDR2: SGHTA and FQGNSA. CDR3 length: 15 residues. This TCR came from a young woman in good health. Sample: central memory CD4+ T cells from blood. The chain uses TRBV7-2 and TRBJ2-7, with no clear D. The CDR3 nucleotides read TGTGCCAGCAGCTACACACCTGGCACCAACTACGAGCAGTACTTC. This gives the protein CASSYTPGTNYEQYF.